These 2 T cell receptor beta chains were all obtained from the same sample, sequenced in a study of graft-versus-host responses after intestinal transplantation. Here immunoSEQ multiplex PCR was the method, and the copy in TCRdb shows in-frame clones only, minus some. The sample lists some 90,000 clones, about 89% occurring once. The antigens of these receptors remain unknown. Sequences were derived from unstimulated CD8+ T cells sorted from spleen or lymph node cells, sampled before intestinal transplant. The receptors derive from a human donor who received an intestinal transplant.

This clone showed up just once. The chain has TRBV6-5 and TRBJ1-2; D not resolved. Germline V lookup: CDR1 MNHEY, CDR2 SVGAGI. Trimming pared 7 bases from V and 5 bases from J, leaving 14 bases between. This CDR3 region has 13 residues. The CDR3 here is CASTSSVLYGYTF. CDR3 nucleotide sequence: TGTGCCAGCACCTCTAGCGTCTTATATGGCTACACCTTC.

The rearrangement links TRBV27 to TRBJ1-2, with no clear D. The CDR3 sequence is 14 residues long. Germline V gene lookup returns CDR1 MNHEY and CDR2 SMNVEV (reference sequence). Trimming took 2 bases from V and 2 from J, leaving 9 bases between them. The CDR3: CASSLSRLNYGYTF. The CDR3 DNA is TGTGCCAGCAGTTTAAGCAGGCTAAACTATGGCTACACCTTC.